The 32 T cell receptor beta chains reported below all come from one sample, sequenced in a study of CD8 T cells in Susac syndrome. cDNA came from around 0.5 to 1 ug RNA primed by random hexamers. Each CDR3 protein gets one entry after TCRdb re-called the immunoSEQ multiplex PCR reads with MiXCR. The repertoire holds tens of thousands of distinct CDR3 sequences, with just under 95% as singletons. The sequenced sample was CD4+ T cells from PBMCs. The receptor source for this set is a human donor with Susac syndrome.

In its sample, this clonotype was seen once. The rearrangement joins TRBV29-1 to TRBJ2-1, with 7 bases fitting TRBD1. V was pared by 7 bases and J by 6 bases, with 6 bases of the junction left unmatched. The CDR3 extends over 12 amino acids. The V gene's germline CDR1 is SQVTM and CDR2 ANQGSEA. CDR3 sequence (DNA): TGCAGCGCCCCAGGACAGGTCAATGAGCAGTTCTTC. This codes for CSAPGQVNEQFF.

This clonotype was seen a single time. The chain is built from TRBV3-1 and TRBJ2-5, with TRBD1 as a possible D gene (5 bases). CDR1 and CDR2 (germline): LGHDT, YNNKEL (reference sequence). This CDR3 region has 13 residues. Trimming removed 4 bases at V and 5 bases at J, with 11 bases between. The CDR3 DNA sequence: TGTGCCAGCAGCCCCTTAGGGGCGGAGACCCAGTACTTC. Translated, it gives CASSPLGAETQYF.

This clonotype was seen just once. CDR3 in amino acids: CASSQRIRDSMTYEQYF. CDR3 bases: TGCGCCAGCAGCCAAAGGATCCGGGACAGCATGACCTACGAGCAGTACTTC. The chain has TRBV4-1 and TRBJ2-7; the match to TRBD1 covers 7 bases. J was trimmed by 2 bases and V by 2 bases; bases with no gene match: 12. This CDR3 has 17 amino acids. The V gene's germline CDR1 is MGHRA and CDR2 YSYEKL.

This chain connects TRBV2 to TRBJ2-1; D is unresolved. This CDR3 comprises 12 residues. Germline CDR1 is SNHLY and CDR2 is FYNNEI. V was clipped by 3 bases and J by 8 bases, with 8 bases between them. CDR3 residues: CASSDSEDEQFF. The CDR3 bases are TGTGCCAGCAGTGACTCAGAGGATGAGCAGTTCTTC.

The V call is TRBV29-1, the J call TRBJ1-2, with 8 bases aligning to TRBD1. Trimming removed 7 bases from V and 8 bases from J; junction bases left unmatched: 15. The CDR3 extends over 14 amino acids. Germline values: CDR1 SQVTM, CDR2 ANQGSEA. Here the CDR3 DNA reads TGCAGCGAGCAATCACGGACAGGGTTGGAGGGCTACACCTTC. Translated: CSEQSRTGLEGYTF.

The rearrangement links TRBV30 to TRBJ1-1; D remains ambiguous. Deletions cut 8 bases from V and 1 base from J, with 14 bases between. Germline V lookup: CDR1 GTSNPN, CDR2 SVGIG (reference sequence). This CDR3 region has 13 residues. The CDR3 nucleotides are TGTGCCCAAAAAGGGTTGAGGAACACTGAAGCTTTCTTT. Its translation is CAQKGLRNTEAFF.

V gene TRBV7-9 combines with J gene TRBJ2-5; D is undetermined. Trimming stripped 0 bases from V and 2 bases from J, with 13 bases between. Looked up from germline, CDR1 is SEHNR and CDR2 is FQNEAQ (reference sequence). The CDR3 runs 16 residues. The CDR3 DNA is TGTGCCAGCAGCTTAGCAGGGCAGAAGACTCAAGAGACCCAGTACTTC. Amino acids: CASSLAGQKTQETQYF.

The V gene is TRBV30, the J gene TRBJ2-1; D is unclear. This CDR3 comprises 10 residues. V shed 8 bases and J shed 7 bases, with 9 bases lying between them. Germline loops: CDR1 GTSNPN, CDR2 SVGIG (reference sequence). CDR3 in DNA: TGTGCCCTCCTTTGGAATGAGCAGTTCTTC. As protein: CALLWNEQFF.

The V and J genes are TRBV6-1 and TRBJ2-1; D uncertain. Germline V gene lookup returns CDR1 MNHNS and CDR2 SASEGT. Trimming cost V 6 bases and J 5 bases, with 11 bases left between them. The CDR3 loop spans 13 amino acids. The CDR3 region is CASRIDWNNEQFF. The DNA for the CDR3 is TGTGCCAGCAGAATAGACTGGAACAATGAGCAGTTCTTC.

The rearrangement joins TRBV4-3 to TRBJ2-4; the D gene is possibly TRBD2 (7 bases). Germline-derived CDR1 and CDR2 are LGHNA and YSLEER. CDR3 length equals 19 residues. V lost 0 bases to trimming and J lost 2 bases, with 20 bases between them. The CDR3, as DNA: TGCGCCAGCAGCCAAGAACCGTGGGGGGGCCAAGGAACCAAAAACATTCAGTACTTC. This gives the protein CASSQEPWGGQGTKNIQYF.

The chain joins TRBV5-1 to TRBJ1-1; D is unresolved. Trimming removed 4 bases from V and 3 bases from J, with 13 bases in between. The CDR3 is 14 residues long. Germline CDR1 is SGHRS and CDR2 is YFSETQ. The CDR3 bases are TGCGCCAGCAGCCGACCGAACAGAGACACTGAAGCTTTCTTT. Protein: CASSRPNRDTEAFF.

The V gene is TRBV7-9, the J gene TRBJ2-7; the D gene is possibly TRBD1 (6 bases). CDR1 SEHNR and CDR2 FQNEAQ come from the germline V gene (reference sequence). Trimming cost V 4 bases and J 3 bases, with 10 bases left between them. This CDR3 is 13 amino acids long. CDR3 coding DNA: TGTGCCAGCAGCTCCCGGGACAACTACGAGCAGTACTTC. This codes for CASSSRDNYEQYF.

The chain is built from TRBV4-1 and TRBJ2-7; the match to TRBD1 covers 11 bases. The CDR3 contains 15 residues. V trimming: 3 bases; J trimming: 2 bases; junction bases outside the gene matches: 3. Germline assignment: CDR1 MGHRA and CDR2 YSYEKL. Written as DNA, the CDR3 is TGCGCCAGCAGCCAGGGACAGGGGGTGGCCTACGAGCAGTACTTC. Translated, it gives CASSQGQGVAYEQYF.

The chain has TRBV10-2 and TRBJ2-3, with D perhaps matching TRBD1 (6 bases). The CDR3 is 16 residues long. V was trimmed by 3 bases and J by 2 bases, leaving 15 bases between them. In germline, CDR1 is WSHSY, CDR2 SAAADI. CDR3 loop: CASSDPTQGYTDTQYF. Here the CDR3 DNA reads TGCGCCAGCAGTGATCCAACACAGGGTTACACAGATACGCAGTATTTT.

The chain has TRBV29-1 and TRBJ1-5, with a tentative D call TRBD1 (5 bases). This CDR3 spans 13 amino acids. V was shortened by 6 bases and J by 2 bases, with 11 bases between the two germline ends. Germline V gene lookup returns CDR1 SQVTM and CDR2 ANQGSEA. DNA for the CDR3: TGCAGCGTCGGAAGAGGGGGCAATCAGCCCCAGCATTTT. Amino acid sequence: CSVGRGGNQPQHF. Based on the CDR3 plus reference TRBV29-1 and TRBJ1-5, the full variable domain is SAVISQKPSRDICQRGTSLTIQCQVDSQVTMMFWYRQQPGQSLTLIATANQGSEATYESGFVIDKFPISRPNLTFSTLTVSNMSPEDSSIYLCSVGRGGNQPQHFGDGTRLSIL.

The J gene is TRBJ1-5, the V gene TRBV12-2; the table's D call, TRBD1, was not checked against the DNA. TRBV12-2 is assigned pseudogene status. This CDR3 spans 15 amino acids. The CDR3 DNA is TGTGCAAGTCGCTTAGAGGTTGCCAGGGTCCAGCCCCAGCATTTT. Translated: CASRLEVARVQPQHF.

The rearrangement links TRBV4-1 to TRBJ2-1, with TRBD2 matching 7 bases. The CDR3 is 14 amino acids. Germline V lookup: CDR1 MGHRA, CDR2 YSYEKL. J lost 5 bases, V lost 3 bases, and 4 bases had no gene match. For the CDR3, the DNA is TGCGCCAGCAGCCATCTCACTAGCGACAATGAGCAGTTCTTC. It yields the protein CASSHLTSDNEQFF.

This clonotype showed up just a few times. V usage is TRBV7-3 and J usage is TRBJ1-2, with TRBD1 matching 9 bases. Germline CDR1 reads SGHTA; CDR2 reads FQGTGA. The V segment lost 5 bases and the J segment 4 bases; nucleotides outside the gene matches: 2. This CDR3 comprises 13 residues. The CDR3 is CASSRDRVYGYTF. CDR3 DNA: TGTGCCAGCAGCCGGGACAGGGTCTATGGCTACACCTTC.

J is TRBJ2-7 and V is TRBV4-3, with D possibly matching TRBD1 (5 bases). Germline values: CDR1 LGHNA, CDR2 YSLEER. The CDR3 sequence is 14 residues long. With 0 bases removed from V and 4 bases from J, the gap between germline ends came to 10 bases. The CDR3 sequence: CASSQEQGRYEQYF. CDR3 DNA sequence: TGCGCCAGCAGCCAAGAGCAGGGAAGGTACGAGCAGTACTTC.

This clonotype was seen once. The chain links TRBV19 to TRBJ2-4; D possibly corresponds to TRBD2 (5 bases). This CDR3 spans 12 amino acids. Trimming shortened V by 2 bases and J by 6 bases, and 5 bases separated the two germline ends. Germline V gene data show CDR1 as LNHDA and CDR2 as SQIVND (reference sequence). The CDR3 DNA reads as TGTGCCAGTAGTATAACTAGAAACATTCAGTACTTC. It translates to CASSITRNIQYF. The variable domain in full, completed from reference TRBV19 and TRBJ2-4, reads DGGITQSPKYLFRKEGQNVTLSCEQNLNHDAMYWYRQDPGQGLRLIYYSQIVNDFQKGDIAEGYSVSREKKESFPLTVTSAQKNPTAFYLCASSITRNIQYFGAGTRLSVL.

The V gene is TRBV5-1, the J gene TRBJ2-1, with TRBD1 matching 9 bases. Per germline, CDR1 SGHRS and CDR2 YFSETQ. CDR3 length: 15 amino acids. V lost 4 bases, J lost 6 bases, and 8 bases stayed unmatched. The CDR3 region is CASSRGQGSPNEQFF. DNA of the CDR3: TGCGCCAGCAGCAGAGGACAGGGGTCCCCCAATGAGCAGTTCTTC.

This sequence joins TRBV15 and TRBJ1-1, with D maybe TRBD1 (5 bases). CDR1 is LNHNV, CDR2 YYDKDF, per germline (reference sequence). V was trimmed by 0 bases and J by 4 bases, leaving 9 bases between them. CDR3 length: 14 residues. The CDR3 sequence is CATSRDVGGTEAFF. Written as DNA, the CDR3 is TGTGCCACCAGCAGAGATGTGGGGGGCACTGAAGCTTTCTTT.

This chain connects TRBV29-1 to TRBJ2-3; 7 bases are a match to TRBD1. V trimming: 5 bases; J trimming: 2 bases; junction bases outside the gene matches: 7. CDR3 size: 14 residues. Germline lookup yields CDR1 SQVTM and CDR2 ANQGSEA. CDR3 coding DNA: TGCAGCGTTCGGACAGGCTCCTTCACAGATACGCAGTATTTT. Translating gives CSVRTGSFTDTQYF.

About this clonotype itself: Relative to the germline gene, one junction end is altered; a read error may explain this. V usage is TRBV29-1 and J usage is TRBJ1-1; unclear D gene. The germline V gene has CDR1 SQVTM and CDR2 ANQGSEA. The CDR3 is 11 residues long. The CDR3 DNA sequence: TGCAGCGTTGTTGGACTTTTGGGTTTGGTCTTT. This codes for CSVVGLLGLVF.

The CDR3 sequence: CASSQAPSLSEAFF. CDR3 coding DNA: TGTGCCAGCAGCCAAGCACCCAGCCTATCTGAAGCTTTCTTT. This sequence joins TRBV14 and TRBJ1-1; no clear D gene. The CDR3 extends over 14 amino acids. Per the germline V gene, CDR1 is SGHDN and CDR2 is FVKESK. The V end was cut by 1 base, the J end by 6 bases, with 12 bases between.

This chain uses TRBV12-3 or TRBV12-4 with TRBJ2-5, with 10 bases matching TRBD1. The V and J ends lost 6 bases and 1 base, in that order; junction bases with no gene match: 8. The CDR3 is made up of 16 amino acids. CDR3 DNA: TGTGCCAGCAGCCTAGGGACAGGGGCATCCCAAGAGACCCAGTACTTC. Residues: CASSLGTGASQETQYF.

CDR3 sequence reads: CASSPVPVTGELFF. The CDR3 DNA follows: TGTGCCAGCAGCCCTGTCCCCGTCACCGGGGAGCTGTTTTTT. This chain connects TRBV7-2 to TRBJ2-2; D remains ambiguous. This CDR3 comprises 14 residues. CDR1 is SGHTA, CDR2 FQGNSA, per germline. V lost 5 bases to trimming and J lost 4 bases, with 11 bases between them. Using reference TRBV7-2 and TRBJ2-2 for the parts outside the CDR3, the full variable domain is GAGVSQSPSNKVTEKGKDVELRCDPISGHTALYWYRQSLGQGLEFLIYFQGNSAPDKSGLPSDRFSAERTGGSVSTLTIQRTQQEDSAVYLCASSPVPVTGELFFGEGSRLTVL.

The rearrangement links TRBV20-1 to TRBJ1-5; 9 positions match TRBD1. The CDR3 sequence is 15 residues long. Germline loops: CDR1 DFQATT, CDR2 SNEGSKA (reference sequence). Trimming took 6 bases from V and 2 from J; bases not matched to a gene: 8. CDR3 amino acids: CSAKAGQGGNQPQHF. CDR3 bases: TGCAGTGCAAAGGCGGGACAGGGTGGCAATCAGCCCCAGCATTTT.

Written as DNA, the CDR3 is TGCAGTGTTCACGGGACCTCTAATGAAAAACTGTTTTTT. Amino acid sequence: CSVHGTSNEKLFF. V usage is TRBV20-1 and J usage is TRBJ1-4; D is perhaps TRBD1 (5 bases). Looked up from germline, CDR1 is DFQATT and CDR2 is SNEGSKA (reference sequence). V lost 7 bases and J 3 bases, leaving 12 bases between the germline ends. This CDR3 is 13 amino acids long.

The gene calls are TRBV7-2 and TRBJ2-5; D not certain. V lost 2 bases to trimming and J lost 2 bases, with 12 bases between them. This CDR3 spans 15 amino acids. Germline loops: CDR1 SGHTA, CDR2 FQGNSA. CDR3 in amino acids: CASSLQLRPQETQYF. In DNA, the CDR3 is TGTGCCAGCAGCTTACAGTTGCGGCCTCAAGAGACCCAGTACTTC.

This CDR3 reads CASTGGNDNEQFF. Written as DNA, the CDR3 is TGTGCCAGCACCGGGGGCAACGACAATGAGCAGTTCTTC. The chain employs TRBV7-3 and TRBJ2-1, with D possibly called TRBD1 or TRBD2 (6 bases each). The CDR3 length is 13 residues. CDR1 SGHTA and CDR2 FQGTGA come from the germline V gene. Trimming pared 7 bases from V and 5 bases from J, leaving 12 bases between.

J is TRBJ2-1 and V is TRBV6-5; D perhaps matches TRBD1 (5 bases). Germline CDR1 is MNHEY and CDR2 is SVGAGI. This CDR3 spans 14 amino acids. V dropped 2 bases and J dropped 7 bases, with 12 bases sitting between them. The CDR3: CASSYRNRLNEQFF. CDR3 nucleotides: TGTGCCAGCAGTTACCGGAACAGGTTAAATGAGCAGTTCTTC.